The 4 T cell receptor beta chains reported below all come from one sample, sequenced in a study of CD8+ T cells in alopecia areata. The treatment is: oral pan-JAK inhibitor, 5-10 mg twice daily. RNA was extracted and reverse transcribed into cDNA as the sequencing template. Clones were sequenced by immunoSEQ multiplex PCR, and TCRdb holds only the in-frame ones, with some missing. The sample lists 150,000 to 200,000 clones; approximately 61% were seen once. Material: CD4+ T cells sorted from blood, obtained at week 24, from a patient treated with tofacitinib. These receptors all stem from a human donor with alopecia areata.

This sequence joins TRBV5-4 and TRBJ2-5; 7 bases line up with TRBD1. Germline CDR1 SGHNT, CDR2 YYREEE (reference sequence). V shed 4 bases and J 2 bases; nucleotides not matched to a gene: 8. CDR3 size: 15 residues. The CDR3 DNA follows: TGTGCCAGCAGCGTAAACAGGGGTTTACAAGAGACCCAGTACTTC. Translated, it gives CASSVNRGLQETQYF.

The CDR3 is CSVAESPGELFF. The DNA of the CDR3 is TGCAGCGTTGCTGAGTCCCCCGGGGAGCTGTTTTTT. The gene calls are TRBV29-1 and TRBJ2-2; D call uncertain. V dropped 4 bases and J dropped 6 bases, with 9 bases sitting between them. The CDR3 loop spans 12 amino acids. CDR1 and CDR2 from the germline V gene are SQVTM and ANQGSEA.

The chain employs TRBV6-1 and TRBJ1-2, with unresolved D. CDR1 and CDR2 from the germline V gene are MNHNS and SASEGT. Trimming left V 0 bases short and J 3 bases short, with 20 bases between. The CDR3 is 18 residues long. The CDR3 loop reads CASSEAFGQLAAYYGYTF. The CDR3 DNA sequence: TGTGCCAGCAGTGAAGCATTTGGGCAGCTTGCGGCTTACTATGGCTACACCTTC.

This clone has only a few counts. The V and J genes are TRBV29-1 and TRBJ2-1, with D hard to call. The CDR3 has 12 residues. V dropped 3 bases and J dropped 7 bases, with 10 bases sitting between them. From germline, CDR1 is SQVTM and CDR2 ANQGSEA. The CDR3: CSVEPGPNEQFF. CDR3 coding DNA: TGCAGCGTTGAGCCCGGGCCGAATGAGCAGTTCTTC.